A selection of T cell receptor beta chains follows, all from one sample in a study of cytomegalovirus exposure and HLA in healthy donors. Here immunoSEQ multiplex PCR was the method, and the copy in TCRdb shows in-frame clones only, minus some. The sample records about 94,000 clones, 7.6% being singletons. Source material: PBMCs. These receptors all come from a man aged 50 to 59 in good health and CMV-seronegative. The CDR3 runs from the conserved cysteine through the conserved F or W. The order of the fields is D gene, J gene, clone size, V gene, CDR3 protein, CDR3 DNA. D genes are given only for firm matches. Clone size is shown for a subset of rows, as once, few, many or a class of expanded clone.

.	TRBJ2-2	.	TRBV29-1	CSVHTLTNTGELFF	TGCAGCGTCCATACTCTAACGAACACCGGGGAGCTGTTTTTT
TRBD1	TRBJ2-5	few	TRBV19	CASSIGQGRRETQYF	TGTGCCAGTAGTATTGGACAGGGCCGGCGCGAGACCCAGTACTTC
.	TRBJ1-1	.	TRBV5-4	CASSRQLNTEAFF	TGTGCCAGCAGCCGACAGTTGAACACTGAAGCTTTCTTT
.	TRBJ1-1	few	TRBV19	CASKRQPMNTEAFF	TGTGCCAGTAAGCGGCAACCGATGAACACTGAAGCTTTCTTT
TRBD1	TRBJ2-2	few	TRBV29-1	CSHRGLGGELFF	TGCAGCCACAGGGGGCTGGGGGGGGAGCTGTTTTTT
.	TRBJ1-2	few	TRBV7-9	CASGRYYGYTF	TGTGCCAGCGGCAGATACTATGGCTACACCTTC
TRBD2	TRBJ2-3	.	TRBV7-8	CASRSLAGGPDTQYF	TGTGCCAGCAGATCACTAGCGGGGGGGCCCGATACGCAGTATTTT
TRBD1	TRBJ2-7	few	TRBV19	CASRRTGSGLVEQYF	TGTGCCAGTAGAAGGACAGGGTCGGGGCTCGTCGAGCAGTACTTC
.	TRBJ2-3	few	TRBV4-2	CASSQDILRVSTDTQYF	TGTGCCAGCAGCCAAGATATTTTGCGGGTCTCTACGGATACGCAGTATTTT
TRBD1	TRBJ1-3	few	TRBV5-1	CASSYRGTANSGNTIYF	TGCGCCAGCTCCTATCGAGGGACAGCAAACTCTGGAAACACCATATATTTT
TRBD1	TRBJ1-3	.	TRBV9	CASSGQTGTGNTIYF	TGTGCCAGCAGCGGACAGACAGGGACCGGAAACACCATATATTTT
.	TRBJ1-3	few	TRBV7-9	CASRSGVSGNTIYF	TGTGCCAGCCGGTCAGGCGTCTCTGGAAACACCATATATTTT
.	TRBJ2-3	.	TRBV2	CASSGRLWVDTQYF	TGTGCCAGCAGCGGCCGACTATGGGTGGATACGCAGTATTTT
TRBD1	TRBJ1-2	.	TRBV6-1	CASSAGTGNGGPYGYTF	TGTGCCAGCAGTGCGGGGACAGGGAACGGGGGGCCTTATGGCTACACCTTC
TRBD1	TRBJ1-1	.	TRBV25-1	CASSEDRPTEAFF	TGTGCCAGCAGTGAGGACAGGCCAACCGAAGCTTTCTTT
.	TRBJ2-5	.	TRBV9	CASSGGPSGETQYF	TGTGCCAGCAGCGGGGGGCCTTCGGGCGAGACCCAGTACTTC
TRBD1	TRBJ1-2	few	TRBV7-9	CASSLGTGGYGYTF	TGTGCCAGCAGCTTAGGGACAGGAGGATATGGCTACACCTTC
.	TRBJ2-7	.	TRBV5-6	CASSPQLVSYEQYF	TGTGCCAGCAGCCCACAACTAGTTTCCTACGAGCAGTACTTC
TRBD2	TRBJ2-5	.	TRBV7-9	CASSSRAGEVQETQYF	TGTGCCAGCAGCTCCCGAGCGGGGGAAGTACAAGAGACCCAGTACTTC
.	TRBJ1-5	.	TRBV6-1	CASSERGRRADQPQHF	TGTGCCAGCAGTGAACGGGGGAGAAGGGCGGATCAGCCCCAGCATTTT
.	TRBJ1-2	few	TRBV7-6	CASSSWAGGIYGYTF	TGTGCCAGCAGCTCTTGGGCCGGGGGAATCTATGGCTACACCTTC
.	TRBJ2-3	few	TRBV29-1	CSTKAGSNTDTQYF	TGCAGCACCAAGGCGGGGTCAAACACAGATACGCAGTATTTT
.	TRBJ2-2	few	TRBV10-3	CAISDQNLLIIF	TGTGCCATCAGTGACCAGAACCTACTAATTATATTT
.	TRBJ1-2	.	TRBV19	CASSTRGRSETF	TGTGCCAGTAGTACCCGTGGTCGGAGCGAGACCTTC
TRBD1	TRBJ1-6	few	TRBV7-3	CASAPGQPNSPLHF	TGTGCCAGCGCACCGGGACAGCCTAATTCACCCCTCCACTTT